Listed here are 6 T cell receptor beta chains from one sample, sequenced in a study of identical twins. TCRdb independently ran MiXCR on the 5' RACE reads; one entry per CDR3 protein. The data hold around 570,000 distinct CDR3 sequences, with nearly 10% observed a single time. The sample was also reused in another study, on yellow fever vaccine responses in identical twins.

Sequencing used PBMCs. Receptors originate from a woman aged 18-35 years in good health.

This clonotype was seen many times. J is TRBJ1-1 and V is TRBV19, with D maybe TRBD1 (5 bases). This CDR3 is built from 14 residues. Germline CDR1 is LNHDA and CDR2 is SQIVND (reference sequence). V lost 6 bases and J 0 bases, leaving 11 bases between the germline ends. This chain's CDR3 is CASSRQGMNTEAFF. The CDR3 region has the DNA TGTGCCAGTAGCAGGCAGGGCATGAACACTGAAGCTTTCTTT. Full variable domain (rest looked up from reference TRBV19 and TRBJ1-1): DGGITQSPKYLFRKEGQNVTLSCEQNLNHDAMYWYRQDPGQGLRLIYYSQIVNDFQKGDIAEGYSVSREKKESFPLTVTSAQKNPTAFYLCASSRQGMNTEAFFGQGTRLTVV.

This clonotype was counted ten times or more. The chain uses TRBV7-2 and TRBJ2-5, with D uncertain. V lost 1 base and J lost 1, with 10 bases in between. CDR1 is SGHTA, CDR2 FQGNSA, per germline. The length of the CDR3 is 15 residues. CDR3 bases: TGTGCCAGCAGCTTAGTTGCGCAGTTCCAAGAGACCCAGTACTTC. Its translation: CASSLVAQFQETQYF. The complete variable domain, with remaining parts taken from reference TRBV7-2 and TRBJ2-5, reads GAGVSQSPSNKVTEKGKDVELRCDPISGHTALYWYRQSLGQGLEFLIYFQGNSAPDKSGLPSDRFSAERTGGSVSTLTIQRTQQEDSAVYLCASSLVAQFQETQYFGPGTRLLVL.

This clonotype has more than one count but fewer than ten. The chain carries TRBV27 and TRBJ2-7; 8 bases line up with TRBD1. This CDR3 is built from 18 residues. Germline assignment: CDR1 MNHEY and CDR2 SMNVEV (reference sequence). The trim removed 1 base at V and 6 bases at J, leaving 17 bases unmatched. The CDR3 DNA sequence: TGTGCCAGCAGTTTATGGCGGACAGGGTTAATCGGTGTTCCCGAGCAGTACTTC. As protein: CASSLWRTGLIGVPEQYF.

This clonotype was found a few times. The genes are TRBV15 and TRBJ2-2; D is ambiguous. This CDR3 has 19 residues. CDR1 LNHNV and CDR2 YYDKDF come from the germline V gene (reference sequence). V lost 0 bases to trimming and J lost 0 bases, with 17 bases between them. CDR3 region: CATSRDLGNRRTNTGELFF. As DNA, the CDR3 is TGTGCCACCAGCAGAGATCTTGGCAACAGAAGAACGAACACCGGGGAGCTGTTTTTT. Full variable domain (outside the CDR3, taken from reference TRBV15 and TRBJ2-2): DAMVIQNPRYQVTQFGKPVTLSCSQTLNHNVMYWYQQKSSQAPKLLFHYYDKDFNNEADTPDNFQSRRPNTSFCFLDIRSPGLGDTAMYLCATSRDLGNRRTNTGELFFGEGSRLTVL.

In its sample, this clonotype was seen many times. This chain links TRBV12-3 or TRBV12-4 with TRBJ2-2; the match to TRBD1 covers 9 bases. The CDR3 consists of 16 residues. The J segment lost 4 bases and the V segment lost 3 bases, leaving 6 bases of the junction unmatched. In nucleotides, the CDR3 is TGTGCCAGCAGTTTTCGGACAGGGGTGGTCACCGGGGAGCTGTTTTTT. Translation: CASSFRTGVVTGELFF.

This clonotype was observed many times. The rearrangement uses TRBV11-2 and TRBJ2-4, with a possible D match to TRBD1 (6 bases). The V gene lost 0 bases and the J gene lost 3 bases, with 12 bases spanning the gap. The CDR3 consists of 16 residues. The germline gives CDR1 SGHAT, CDR2 FQNNGV. The CDR3 DNA reads as TGTGCCAGCAGCTTAGAGGGGGCGCGAGGCAAAAACATTCAGTACTTC. Protein sequence: CASSLEGARGKNIQYF.